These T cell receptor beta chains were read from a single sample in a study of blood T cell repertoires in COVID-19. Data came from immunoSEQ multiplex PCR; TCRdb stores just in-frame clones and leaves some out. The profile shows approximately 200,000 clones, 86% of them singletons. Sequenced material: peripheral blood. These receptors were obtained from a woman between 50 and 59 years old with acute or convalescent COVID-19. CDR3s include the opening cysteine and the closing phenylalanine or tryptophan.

CDR3 protein: CASSLVRFGVEQYF
V gene: TRBV7-2

CDR3 protein: CASSPGGSAYEQYF
V gene: TRBV7-2

CDR3 protein: CASSLRVNEQYF
V gene: TRBV5-4

CDR3 protein: CASSSGLSRAEAFF
V gene: TRBV19

CDR3 protein: CASSLEAGLAGANVLTF
V gene: TRBV7-9

CDR3 protein: CASSVQGAYTGELFF
V gene: TRBV7-9

CDR3 protein: CASTTGGLAAYNEQFF
V gene: TRBV5-4

CDR3 protein: CAIRTGESMNTEAFF
V gene: TRBV10-3

CDR3 protein: CASSLSLLDTIYF
V gene: TRBV7-2

CDR3 protein: CAWSVQGWTYEQYF
V gene: TRBV30

CDR3 protein: CASSTRGFRDKPQHF
V gene: TRBV6-5

CDR3 protein: CASSYSLNPGDYEQYF
V gene: TRBV6-5

CDR3 protein: CASSKPGQEDEKLFF
V gene: TRBV27

CDR3 protein: CASSLERGRNEQFF
V gene: TRBV18

CDR3 protein: CASSQVQGGYNEQFF
V gene: TRBV4-3

CDR3 protein: CASSETRSTGELFF
V gene: TRBV2